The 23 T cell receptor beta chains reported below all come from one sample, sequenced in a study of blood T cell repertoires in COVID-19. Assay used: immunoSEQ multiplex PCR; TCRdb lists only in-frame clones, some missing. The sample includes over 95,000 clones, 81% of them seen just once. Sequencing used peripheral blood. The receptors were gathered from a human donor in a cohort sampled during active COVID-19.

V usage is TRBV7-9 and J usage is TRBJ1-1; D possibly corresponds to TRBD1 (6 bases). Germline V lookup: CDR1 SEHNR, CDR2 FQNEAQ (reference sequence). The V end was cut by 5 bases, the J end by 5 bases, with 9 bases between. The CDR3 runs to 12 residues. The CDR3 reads CASSHGTTEAFF. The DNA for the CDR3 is TGTGCCAGCAGCCATGGGACAACTGAAGCTTTCTTT.

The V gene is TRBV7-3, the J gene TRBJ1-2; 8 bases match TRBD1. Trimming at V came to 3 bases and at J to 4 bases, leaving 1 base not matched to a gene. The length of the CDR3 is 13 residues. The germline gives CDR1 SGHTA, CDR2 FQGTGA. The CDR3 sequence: CASSLDRAYGYTF. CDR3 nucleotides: TGTGCCAGCAGCTTGGACAGGGCCTATGGCTACACCTTC.

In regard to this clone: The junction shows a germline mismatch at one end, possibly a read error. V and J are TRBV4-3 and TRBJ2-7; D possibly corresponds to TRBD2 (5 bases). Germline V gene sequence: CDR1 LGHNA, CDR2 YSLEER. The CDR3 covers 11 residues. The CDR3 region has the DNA TGCGCCAGCAGCCAAGGAAGGAGGATGGACTTC. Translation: CASSQGRRMDF.

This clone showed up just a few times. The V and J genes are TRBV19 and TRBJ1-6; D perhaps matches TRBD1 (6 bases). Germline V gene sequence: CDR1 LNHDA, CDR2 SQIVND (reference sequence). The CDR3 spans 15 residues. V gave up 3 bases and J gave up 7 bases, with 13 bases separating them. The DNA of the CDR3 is TGTGCCAGTAGTATTTGGACAGCCATAAATTCACCCCTCCACTTT. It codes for CASSIWTAINSPLHF.

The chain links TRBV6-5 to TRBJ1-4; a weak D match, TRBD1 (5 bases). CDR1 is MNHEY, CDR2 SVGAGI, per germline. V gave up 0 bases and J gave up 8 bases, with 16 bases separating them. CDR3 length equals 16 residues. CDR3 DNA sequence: TGTGCCAGCAGTTACTCGACGGCCAGGGTGGGAGAAAAACTGTTTTTT. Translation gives CASSYSTARVGEKLFF.

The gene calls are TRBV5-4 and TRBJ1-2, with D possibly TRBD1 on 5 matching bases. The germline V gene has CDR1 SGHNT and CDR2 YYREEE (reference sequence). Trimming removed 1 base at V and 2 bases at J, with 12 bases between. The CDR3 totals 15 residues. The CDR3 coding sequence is TGTGCCAGCAGCTTGAGGGCAGGGTACAACTATGGCTACACCTTC. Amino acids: CASSLRAGYNYGYTF. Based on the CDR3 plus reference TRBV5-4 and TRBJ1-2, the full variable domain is ETGVTQSPTHLIKTRGQQVTLRCSSQSGHNTVSWYQQALGQGPQFIFQYYREEENGRGNFPPRFSGLQFPNYSSELNVNALELDDSALYLCASSLRAGYNYGYTFGSGTRLTVV.

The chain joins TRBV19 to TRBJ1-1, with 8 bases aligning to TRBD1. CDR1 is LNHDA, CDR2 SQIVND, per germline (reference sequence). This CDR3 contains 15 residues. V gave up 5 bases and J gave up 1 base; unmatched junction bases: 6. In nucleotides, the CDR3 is TGTGCCAGTAGTTCAACCGGGACAGGGAACACTGAAGCTTTCTTT. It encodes CASSSTGTGNTEAFF. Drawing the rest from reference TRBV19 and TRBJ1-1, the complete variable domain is DGGITQSPKYLFRKEGQNVTLSCEQNLNHDAMYWYRQDPGQGLRLIYYSQIVNDFQKGDIAEGYSVSREKKESFPLTVTSAQKNPTAFYLCASSSTGTGNTEAFFGQGTRLTVV.

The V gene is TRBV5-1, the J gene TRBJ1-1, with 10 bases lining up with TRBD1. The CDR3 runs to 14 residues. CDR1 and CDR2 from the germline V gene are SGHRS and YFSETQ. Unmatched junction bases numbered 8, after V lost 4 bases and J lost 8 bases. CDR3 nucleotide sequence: TGCGCCAGCAGCACCGGACAGGGGGTCACAGAAGCTTTCTTT. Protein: CASSTGQGVTEAFF.

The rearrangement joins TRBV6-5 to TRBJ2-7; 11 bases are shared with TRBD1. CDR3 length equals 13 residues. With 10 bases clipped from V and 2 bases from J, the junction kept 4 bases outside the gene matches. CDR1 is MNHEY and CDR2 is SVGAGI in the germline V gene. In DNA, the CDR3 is TGTGCCACCGGGACAGGGGGGACCTACGAGCAGTACTTC. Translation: CATGTGGTYEQYF.

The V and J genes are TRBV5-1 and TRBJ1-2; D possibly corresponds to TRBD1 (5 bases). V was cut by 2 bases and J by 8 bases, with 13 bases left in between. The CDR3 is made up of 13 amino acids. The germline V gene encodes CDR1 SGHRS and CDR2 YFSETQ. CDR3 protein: CASSFQGIQGYTF. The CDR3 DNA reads TGCGCCAGCAGCTTTCAGGGAATACAAGGCTACACCTTC.

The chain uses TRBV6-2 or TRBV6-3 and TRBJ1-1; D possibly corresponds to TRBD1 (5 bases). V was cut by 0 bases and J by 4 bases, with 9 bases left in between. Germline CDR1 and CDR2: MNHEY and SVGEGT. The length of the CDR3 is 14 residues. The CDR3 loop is CASSYSGGSTEAFF. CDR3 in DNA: TGTGCCAGCAGTTACTCCGGGGGGAGCACTGAAGCTTTCTTT.

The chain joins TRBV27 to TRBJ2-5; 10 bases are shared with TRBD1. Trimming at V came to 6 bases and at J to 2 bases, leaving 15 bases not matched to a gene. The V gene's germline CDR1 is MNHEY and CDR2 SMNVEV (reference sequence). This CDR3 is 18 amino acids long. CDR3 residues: CASSPTILRTGGQETQYF. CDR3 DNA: TGTGCCAGCAGCCCCACAATACTAAGGACAGGGGGGCAAGAGACCCAGTACTTC.

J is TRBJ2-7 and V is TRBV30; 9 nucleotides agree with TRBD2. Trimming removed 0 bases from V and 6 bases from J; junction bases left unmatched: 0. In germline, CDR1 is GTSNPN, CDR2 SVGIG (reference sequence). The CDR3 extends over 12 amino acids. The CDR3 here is CAWSVAGGEQYF. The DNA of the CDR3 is TGTGCCTGGAGTGTAGCGGGAGGCGAGCAGTACTTC. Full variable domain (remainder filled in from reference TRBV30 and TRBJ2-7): SQTIHQWPATLVQPVGSPLSLECTVEGTSNPNLYWYRQAAGRGLQLLFYSVGIGQISSEVPQNLSASRPQDRQFILSSKKLLLSDSGFYLCAWSVAGGEQYFGPGTRLTVT.

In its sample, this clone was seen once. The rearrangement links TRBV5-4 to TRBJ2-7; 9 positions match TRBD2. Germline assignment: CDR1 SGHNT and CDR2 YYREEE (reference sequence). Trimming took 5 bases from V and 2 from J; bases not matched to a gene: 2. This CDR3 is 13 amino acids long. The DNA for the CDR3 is TGTGCCAGCAGGAGCGGGGGGACCTACGAGCAGTACTTC. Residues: CASRSGGTYEQYF.

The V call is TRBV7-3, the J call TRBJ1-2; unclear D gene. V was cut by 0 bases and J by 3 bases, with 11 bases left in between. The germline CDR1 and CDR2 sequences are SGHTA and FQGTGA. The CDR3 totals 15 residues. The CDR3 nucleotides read TGTGCCAGCAGCTTAACGGGAGCAGAATACTATGGCTACACCTTC. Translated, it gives CASSLTGAEYYGYTF.

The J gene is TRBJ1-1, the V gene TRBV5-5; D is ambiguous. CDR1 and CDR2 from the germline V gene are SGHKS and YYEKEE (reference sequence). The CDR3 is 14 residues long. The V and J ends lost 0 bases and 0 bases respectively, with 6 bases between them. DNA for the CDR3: TGTGCCAGCAGCTTGGGGCAGATGAACACTGAAGCTTTCTTT. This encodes CASSLGQMNTEAFF.

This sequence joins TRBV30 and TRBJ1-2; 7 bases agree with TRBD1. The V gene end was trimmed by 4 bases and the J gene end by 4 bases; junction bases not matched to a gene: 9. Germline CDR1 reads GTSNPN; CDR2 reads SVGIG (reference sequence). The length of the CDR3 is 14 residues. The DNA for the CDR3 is TGTGCCTGGACCCAAATGACAGGGATCTATGGCTACACCTTC. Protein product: CAWTQMTGIYGYTF.

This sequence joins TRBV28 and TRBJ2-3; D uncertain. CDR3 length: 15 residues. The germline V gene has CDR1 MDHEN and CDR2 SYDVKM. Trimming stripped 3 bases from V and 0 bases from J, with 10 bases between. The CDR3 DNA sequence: TGTGCCAGCAGTTTTTTTACTGGTAGCACAGATACGCAGTATTTT. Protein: CASSFFTGSTDTQYF.

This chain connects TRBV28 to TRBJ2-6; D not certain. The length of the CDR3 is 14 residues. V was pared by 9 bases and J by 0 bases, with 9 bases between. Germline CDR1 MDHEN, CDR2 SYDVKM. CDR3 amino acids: CASYSSSGANVLTF. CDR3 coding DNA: TGTGCCAGTTATAGCTCCTCTGGGGCCAACGTCCTGACTTTC.

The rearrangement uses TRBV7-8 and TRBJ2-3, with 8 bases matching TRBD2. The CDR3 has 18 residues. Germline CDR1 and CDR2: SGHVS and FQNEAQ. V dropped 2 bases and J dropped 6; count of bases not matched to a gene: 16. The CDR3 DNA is TGTGCCAGCAGCTTACCCGCGGCGGGGGGCGGGCCGGGGGATACGCAGTATTTT. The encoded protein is CASSLPAAGGGPGDTQYF.

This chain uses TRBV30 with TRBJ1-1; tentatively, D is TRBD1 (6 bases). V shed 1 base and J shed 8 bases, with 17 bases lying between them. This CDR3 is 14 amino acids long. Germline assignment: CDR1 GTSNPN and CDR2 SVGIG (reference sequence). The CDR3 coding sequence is TGTGCCTGGAGTGCCAAAACAGGGATACGCGAAGCTTTCTTT. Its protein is CAWSAKTGIREAFF.

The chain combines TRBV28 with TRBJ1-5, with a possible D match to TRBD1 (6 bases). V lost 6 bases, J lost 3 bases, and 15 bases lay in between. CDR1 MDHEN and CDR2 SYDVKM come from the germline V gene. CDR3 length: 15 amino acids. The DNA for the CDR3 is TGTGCCAGCAGAAGTCCGGGACAACACAATCAGCCCCAGCATTTT. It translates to CASRSPGQHNQPQHF.

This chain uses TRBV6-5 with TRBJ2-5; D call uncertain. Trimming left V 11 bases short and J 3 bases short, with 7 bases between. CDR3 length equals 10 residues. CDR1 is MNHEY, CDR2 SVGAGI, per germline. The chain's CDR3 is CALGKETQYF. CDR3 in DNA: TGTGCCCTCGGTAAAGAGACCCAGTACTTC.